This TCR beta chain was identified during a study of beta chain features in type 1 diabetes. As every portion of the isolated RNA was reverse transcribed, the sequencing read expressed TCRB transcripts. Using immunoSEQ multiplex PCR, the repertoire was profiled, and TCRdb retains in-frame clones only, with some absent. Among 450,000 to 550,000 clones listed, around 30% were seen once. Comment on this clone: The antigen is undetermined.

Sorting with CD45RO/CCR7/CD25/CD127/CD95/CD27 yielded naive, central memory, regulatory and stem-like memory CD4+ cells. Germline CDR1 is SNHLY and CDR2 is FYNNEI. V was pared by 4 bases and J by 3 bases, with 13 bases between. This CDR3 region has 14 residues. Study observations and caveats: Compared to healthy donors, patients appeared to have naive, central memory and Treg TCRB repertoires that were more alike.

This receptor was taken from a man aged 18 to 30 in good health. Input material: naive CD4+ T cells from blood. J is TRBJ2-7 and V is TRBV2; D gene uncertain. The chain's CDR3 is CASSAGRLIYEQYF. In DNA form, the CDR3 reads TGTGCCAGCAGTGCAGGCAGGTTAATCTACGAGCAGTACTTC.